Described below is a single T cell receptor (beta chain) sequence and its context. Germline lookup yields CDR1 MDHEN and CDR2 SYDVKM. The CDR3 covers 16 residues. Trimming pared 5 bases from V and 3 bases from J, leaving 14 bases between. These data belong to a study of blood T cell repertoires in COVID-19. Study context: In each case, the material was cDNA or gDNA derived from T cells, B-cell-depleted T cells, or PBMCs.

How the authors handled the data: Estimated nucleated cell counts came from reference gene primer amplification. Here immunoSEQ multiplex PCR was the method, and the copy in TCRdb shows in-frame clones only, minus some. V and J calls and clone size follow that table, whereas D and trimming were derived from the DNA. This sample has approximately 150,000 clones; 84% occur once, and the top ten carry roughly 4.5%. The sequence derives from a human donor in a cohort sampled during active COVID-19. Sequenced: peripheral blood. The V gene is TRBV28, the J gene TRBJ1-6, with D unclear. The CDR3 DNA sequence: TGTGCCAGCAGTCTCGGACTGAACTTCTATAATTCACCCCTCCACTTT. The encoded protein is CASSLGLNFYNSPLHF.